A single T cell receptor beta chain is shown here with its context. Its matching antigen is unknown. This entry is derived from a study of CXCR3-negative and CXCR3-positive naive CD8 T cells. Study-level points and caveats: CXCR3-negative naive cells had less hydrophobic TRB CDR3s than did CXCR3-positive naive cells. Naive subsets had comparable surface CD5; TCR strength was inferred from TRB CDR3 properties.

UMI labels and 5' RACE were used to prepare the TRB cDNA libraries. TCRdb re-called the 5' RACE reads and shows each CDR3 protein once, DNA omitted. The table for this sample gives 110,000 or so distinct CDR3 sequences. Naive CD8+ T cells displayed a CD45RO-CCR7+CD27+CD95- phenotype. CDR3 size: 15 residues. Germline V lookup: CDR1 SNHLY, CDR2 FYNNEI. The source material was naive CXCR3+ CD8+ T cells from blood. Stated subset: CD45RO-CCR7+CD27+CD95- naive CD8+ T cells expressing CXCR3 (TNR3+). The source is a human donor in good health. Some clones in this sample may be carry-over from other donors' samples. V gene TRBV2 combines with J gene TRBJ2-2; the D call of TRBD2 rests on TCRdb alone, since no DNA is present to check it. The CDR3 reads CASSERRGGTGELFF.